This T cell receptor beta chain was identified during a study (dated by TCRdb to between 2015 and 2017). Regarding the study in general: The study tested whether tumor-infiltrating Tregs in breast cancer are recruited from blood Tregs or converted in situ from other CD4+ T cell subsets.

The investigation overall reported the following: The TCR gene usage of tumor memory CD4+ T cells clustered together with blood and lymph node memory CD4+ cells and with lymph node naive CD4+ cells. The TCR alpha and beta sequences of tumor-infiltrating Tregs showed the greatest overlap with tumor naive CD4+ T cells, followed by blood naive CD4+ T cells. Rather than covering whole repertoires, validation in the larger cohort was restricted to a single TCR beta V-J rearrangement.

Amplification of full-length TCR variable regions was done by 5' RACE PCR using constant-region reverse primers, and this step was followed by semi-nested PCR with Nested Universal Primer A. Using the ReliaPrep RNA Cell Miniprep System, total RNA was extracted, and the SMARTer RACE 5'/3' Kit was then used to reverse transcribe the RNA into 5'RACE-ready cDNA. An Illumina MiSeq was used to sequence the full-length TCR alpha and beta libraries, which had been barcoded with multiplex adaptors. For the original study's pipeline: Sequencing data were pooled across the five patients for each of nine subset-tissue groups and compared by unsupervised clustering of TCR gene usage. Repertoire similarity was calculated with the Morisita-Horn index, weighting shared sequences by their contribution to each repertoire. TCRdb reworked the public reads: Q25 trimming with fastp, MiXCR clone assembly, productive beta chains retained. For every CDR3 protein sequence, its rows merge into one entry that carries the most common genes and DNA. The V and J calls here are based on TCRdb, not the publication. Counted in this sample were around 9,000 distinct CDR3 sequences; 65% to 70% of them appeared once. The ten largest account for around 4% of the sample.

This clonotype was counted only a few times. Its recognized antigen is unknown. No base quality values were provided; no much bigger clone lies one nucleotide off. CDR1 and CDR2 are drawn from the germline V gene: WSHSY, SAAADI. Here V drops 2 bases and J drops 9 bases, and the junction holds 14 bases not matched to any gene. The CDR3 runs 17 amino acids, cysteine and phenylalanine included. Just the 51-base CDR3 DNA is kept, in frame starting at base 1. To purify naive CD4+ T cells, the Miltenyi Naive CD4+ T Cell Isolation kit was used, and CD25 microbeads served to deplete Tregs. Tregs, naive and memory CD4+ T cells from tumor, blood and ipsilateral draining lymph nodes of about 5 breast cancer patients underwent full-length TCR alpha and beta sequencing. Tumor tissue and lymph nodes from ipsilateral axillary dissection were perfused with PBS, minced and digested with collagenase I and hyaluronidase. Sorted cell populations were confirmed by FACS to exceed 90% purity.

The sample taken for sequencing was tumor-infiltrating naive CD4+ T cells sorted from the breast tumor. The meaning of the sample's cell subset or site label: naive CD4+ T cells, CD4+CD45RA+CD25-. The TCR originated in a female donor with breast cancer. The chain employs TRBV10-2 and TRBJ2-7; 12 bases in the junction line up with TRBD2. At the DNA level, the sequence is TGCGCCAGCAGTGAGCCGGGGCTAGCGGGGGGGCCCAGGATGCAGTACTTC. This is translated as CASSEPGLAGGPRMQYF.